Listed below are T cell receptor beta chains from one sample, sequenced in a study of T cell repertoires in cytomegalovirus infection. MiXCR, run by TCRdb on the reads, gives a single entry per CDR3 protein. Of about 920,000 distinct CDR3 sequences in the sample, roughly 30% were seen once. These receptors lack a known antigen. The sequences come from cultured CD8+ T cells from PBMCs, collected from culture after CMV antigen stimulation. The receptors were gathered from a human donor in good health (CMV status not recorded). Some clones in this sample may be carry-over from other donors' samples. CDR3s include the opening cysteine and the closing phenylalanine or tryptophan. D genes are given only for firm matches. Size is omitted from some rows. Given values are once, few, many or a class for expanded clones.

V gene: TRBV25-1
J gene: TRBJ2-3
D gene: TRBD1
clone size: few
CDR3 length: 15
CDR3 protein: CASSEYGTGRDTQYF
CDR3 DNA: TGTGCCAGCAGTGAATATGGGACAGGGAGAGATACGCAGTATTTT

V gene: TRBV12-5
J gene: TRBJ2-5
D gene: NA
clone size: NA
CDR3 length: 16
CDR3 protein: CASGFGVMGGQETQYF
CDR3 DNA: TGTGCTAGTGGTTTTGGGGTAATGGGGGGACAAGAGACCCAGTACTTC

V gene: TRBV6-6
J gene: TRBJ1-1
D gene: NA
clone size: NA
CDR3 length: 15
CDR3 protein: CATLQGGFEDTEAFF
CDR3 DNA: TGTGCCACCCTCCAAGGAGGTTTCGAGGACACTGAAGCTTTCTTT

V gene: TRBV6-1
J gene: TRBJ1-5
D gene: TRBD1
clone size: NA
CDR3 length: 16
CDR3 protein: CASTWTGPYSNQPQHF
CDR3 DNA: TGTGCCAGCACTTGGACAGGGCCCTATAGCAATCAGCCCCAGCATTTT

V gene: TRBV5-4
J gene: TRBJ2-1
D gene: NA
clone size: NA
CDR3 length: 16
CDR3 protein: CASSLAAEGPNREQFF
CDR3 DNA: TGTGCCAGCAGCTTGGCGGCTGAGGGTCCAAACCGGGAGCAGTTCTTC

V gene: TRBV6-2/TRBV6-3
J gene: TRBJ2-1
D gene: NA
clone size: many
CDR3 length: 15
CDR3 protein: CATKIRDSSYNEQFF
CDR3 DNA: TGTGCCACCAAGATACGAGATAGCTCCTACAATGAGCAGTTCTTC

V gene: TRBV5-8
J gene: TRBJ2-1
D gene: TRBD1
clone size: few
CDR3 length: 15
CDR3 protein: CASSLIGQEYNEQFF
CDR3 DNA: TGTGCCAGCAGCTTGATAGGACAGGAATACAATGAGCAGTTCTTC

V gene: TRBV7-9
J gene: TRBJ2-5
D gene: NA
clone size: NA
CDR3 length: 17
CDR3 protein: CASSLVGRGLHQETQYF
CDR3 DNA: TGTGCCAGCAGCTTAGTGGGGCGCGGGCTCCACCAAGAGACCCAGTACTTC

V gene: TRBV27
J gene: TRBJ1-2
D gene: TRBD1
clone size: few
CDR3 length: 15
CDR3 protein: CASSLSEEGGNGYTF
CDR3 DNA: TGTGCCAGCAGTTTATCGGAGGAAGGGGGCAATGGCTACACCTTC

V gene: TRBV7-2
J gene: TRBJ2-1
D gene: NA
clone size: many
CDR3 length: 13
CDR3 protein: CASSPGYYNEQFF
CDR3 DNA: TGTGCCAGCAGCCCAGGATACTACAATGAGCAGTTCTTC

V gene: TRBV19
J gene: TRBJ1-1
D gene: NA
clone size: NA
CDR3 length: 15
CDR3 protein: CASSIDQTGNTEAFF
CDR3 DNA: TGTGCCAGTAGTATAGATCAAACGGGTAACACTGAAGCTTTCTTT

V gene: TRBV6-1
J gene: TRBJ1-5
D gene: TRBD1
clone size: many
CDR3 length: 16
CDR3 protein: CATSDRGDYSNQPQHF
CDR3 DNA: TGTGCCACCAGCGACAGGGGCGACTATAGCAATCAGCCCCAGCATTTT

V gene: TRBV7-6
J gene: TRBJ2-7
D gene: NA
clone size: few
CDR3 length: 15
CDR3 protein: CASSLGHLSSYEQYF
CDR3 DNA: TGTGCCAGCAGCTTAGGACACCTTAGCTCCTACGAGCAGTACTTC

V gene: TRBV28
J gene: TRBJ1-1
D gene: NA
clone size: NA
CDR3 length: 13
CDR3 protein: CASSFYQGVGAFF
CDR3 DNA: TGTGCCAGCAGTTTCTATCAAGGGGTAGGGGCTTTCTTT

V gene: TRBV7-2
J gene: TRBJ2-4
D gene: NA
clone size: few
CDR3 length: 12
CDR3 protein: CASSLRGGGHHF
CDR3 DNA: TGTGCCAGCAGCTTAAGAGGTGGGGGGCACCACTTC

V gene: TRBV27
J gene: TRBJ1-2
D gene: TRBD1
clone size: NA
CDR3 length: 14
CDR3 protein: CASRAGGIGYGYTF
CDR3 DNA: TGTGCCAGCAGGGCAGGGGGGATCGGCTATGGCTACACCTTC

V gene: TRBV5-4
J gene: TRBJ1-3
D gene: NA
clone size: many
CDR3 length: 13
CDR3 protein: CASSSRPGNTIYF
CDR3 DNA: TGTGCCAGCAGCTCCAGACCTGGAAACACCATATATTTT

V gene: TRBV5-1
J gene: TRBJ1-1
D gene: NA
clone size: NA
CDR3 length: 14
CDR3 protein: CASSFRAGSTEAFF
CDR3 DNA: TGCGCCAGCAGCTTCCGCGCAGGGAGTACTGAAGCTTTCTTT

V gene: TRBV7-2
J gene: TRBJ1-2
D gene: NA
clone size: few
CDR3 length: 12
CDR3 protein: CASPLANYGYTF
CDR3 DNA: TGTGCCAGCCCGTTAGCTAACTATGGCTACACCTTC

V gene: TRBV6-5
J gene: TRBJ1-1
D gene: TRBD1
clone size: NA
CDR3 length: 13
CDR3 protein: CASSYQGQPKAFF
CDR3 DNA: TGTGCCAGCAGTTACCAGGGACAGCCAAAAGCTTTCTTT

V gene: TRBV20-1
J gene: TRBJ1-1
D gene: TRBD1
clone size: NA
CDR3 length: 15
CDR3 protein: CSARDGQGAPTEAFF
CDR3 DNA: TGCAGTGCTAGAGATGGACAGGGGGCGCCCACTGAAGCTTTCTTT

V gene: TRBV10-2
J gene: TRBJ1-5
D gene: NA
clone size: NA
CDR3 length: 14
CDR3 protein: CASTGAGDNQPQHF
CDR3 DNA: TGCGCCAGCACGGGGGCAGGGGACAATCAGCCCCAGCATTTT

V gene: TRBV19
J gene: TRBJ1-2
D gene: NA
clone size: NA
CDR3 length: 16
CDR3 protein: CASTLTTWQALYGYTF
CDR3 DNA: TGTGCCAGTACCCTTACAACTTGGCAGGCGCTCTATGGCTACACCTTC

V gene: TRBV20-1
J gene: TRBJ2-4
D gene: NA
clone size: NA
CDR3 length: 11
CDR3 protein: CSAFLLADPYF
CDR3 DNA: TGCAGTGCTTTTTTATTAGCGGATCCGTACTTC

V gene: TRBV20-1
J gene: TRBJ2-2
D gene: TRBD1
clone size: NA
CDR3 length: 15
CDR3 protein: CSARERDRFTGELFF
CDR3 DNA: TGCAGTGCTAGAGAGAGGGACAGATTCACCGGGGAGCTGTTTTTT

V gene: TRBV28
J gene: TRBJ2-3
D gene: TRBD2
clone size: few
CDR3 length: 14
CDR3 protein: CASSPRGFTDTQYF
CDR3 DNA: TGTGCCAGCAGCCCGCGGGGGTTCACAGATACGCAGTATTTT

V gene: TRBV6-5
J gene: TRBJ2-7
D gene: NA
clone size: NA
CDR3 length: 15
CDR3 protein: CASSPWGDVAYEQYF
CDR3 DNA: TGTGCCAGCAGCCCTTGGGGGGATGTAGCCTACGAGCAGTACTTC

V gene: TRBV20-1
J gene: TRBJ1-1
D gene: TRBD1
clone size: NA
CDR3 length: 14
CDR3 protein: CSASFRTGRTEAFF
CDR3 DNA: TGCAGTGCTAGTTTCCGGACAGGGAGGACTGAAGCTTTCTTT

V gene: TRBV6-5
J gene: TRBJ1-5
D gene: NA
clone size: NA
CDR3 length: 15
CDR3 protein: CASKEGPGGTQPQHF
CDR3 DNA: TGTGCCAGCAAGGAAGGCCCGGGGGGCACTCAGCCCCAGCATTTT